One T cell receptor beta chain is described in this entry. The target antigen is unknown. Libraries were UMI-labeled 5' RACE TRB cDNA. TCRdb reprocessed the 5' RACE reads and reports one entry per CDR3 protein, with no DNA. The repertoire table contains about 140,000 distinct CDR3 sequences. The sample is drawn from a study of CXCR3-negative and CXCR3-positive naive CD8 T cells. Findings and caveats of the study: TRBV-TRBJ usage matched between naive CXCR3-negative and CXCR3-positive cells but not between memory cells. Compared with CXCR3-negative naive cells, CXCR3-positive naive cells showed more hydrophobic TRB CDR3s.

Germline V gene lookup returns CDR1 KGHDR and CDR2 SFDVKD. The CDR3 is made up of 18 amino acids. The sequenced sample was naive CXCR3+ CD8+ T cells from blood. Regarding subset: CD45RO-CCR7+CD27+CD95- naive CD8+ T cells expressing CXCR3 (TNR3+). The V and J genes are TRBV24-1 and TRBJ2-2; the TRBD2 assignment by TCRdb is unverifiable without DNA. This TCR derives from a human donor in good health. Some clones in this sample may be carry-over from other donors' samples. The CDR3 region is CATSDPRLAAAGTGELFF.